This T cell receptor beta chain comes out of a study of blood T cell repertoires in COVID-19. The CDR3 runs to 18 residues. V lost 0 bases to trimming and J lost 4 bases; unmatched junction nucleotides: 13. Germline V CDR1 and CDR2: LGHDT, YNNKEL (reference sequence). The table came from immunoSEQ multiplex PCR; TCRdb's copy has only in-frame clones and leaves some out. This table has roughly 250,000 clones, around 88% appearing once. The genes are TRBV3-1 (or the pseudogene TRBV3-2) and TRBJ1-2; 8 bases fit TRBD1. The TCR sequence derives from a woman aged 35 to 49 with acute COVID-19. What was sequenced was PBMCs or T cells enriched from blood (not recorded which). The CDR3 DNA reads as TGTGCCAGCAGCCAAGATCTTGGGTTGGCAGGGGGCGGCTATGGCTACACCTTC. It is translated as CASSQDLGLAGGGYGYTF.